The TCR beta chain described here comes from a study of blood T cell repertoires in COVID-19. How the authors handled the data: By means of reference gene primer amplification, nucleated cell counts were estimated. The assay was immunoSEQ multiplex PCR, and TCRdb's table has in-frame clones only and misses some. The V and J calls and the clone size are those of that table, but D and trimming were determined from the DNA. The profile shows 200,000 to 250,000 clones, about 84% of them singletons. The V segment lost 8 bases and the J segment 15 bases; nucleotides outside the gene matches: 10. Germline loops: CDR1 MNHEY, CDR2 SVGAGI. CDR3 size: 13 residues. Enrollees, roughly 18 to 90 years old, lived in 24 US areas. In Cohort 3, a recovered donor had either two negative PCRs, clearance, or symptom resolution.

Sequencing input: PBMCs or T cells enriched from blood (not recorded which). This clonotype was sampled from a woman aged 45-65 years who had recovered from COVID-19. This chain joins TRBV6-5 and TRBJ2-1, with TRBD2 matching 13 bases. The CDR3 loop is CASSGTSGIVSFF. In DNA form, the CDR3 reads TGTGCCAGCTCAGGGACTAGCGGGATTGTGTCGTTCTTC.